These T cell receptor beta chains were read from a single sample in a study of chemoradiotherapy in HPV16-positive cancers. Profiled with immunoSEQ multiplex PCR; TCRdb holds only in-frame clones, not every one. The sample has 25,000 to 40,000 clones; approximately 90% are singletons. Specimen: blood, collected from a patient who underwent chemoradiotherapy. These receptors all come from a human donor with HPV-associated anogenital cancer. Both conserved end residues are part of each CDR3. D genes are given only for firm matches. The listing skips clone size in some rows; elsewhere it reads once, few, many or a size class.

v_gene	j_gene	d_gene	abundance	CDR3nt	CDR3aa
TRBV5-6	TRBJ1-6	NA	NA	TGTGCCAGCAGCCCGGCCAGGAAGAGCTCCTATAATTCACCCCTCCACTTT	CASSPARKSSYNSPLHF
TRBV5-6	TRBJ1-2	NA	NA	TGTGCCAGCGACAGATTAGAGACAAACTATGGCTACACCTTC	CASDRLETNYGYTF
TRBV2	TRBJ1-1	TRBD1	once	TGTGCCAGCAAGGGACAGACGAACACTGAAGCTTTCTTT	CASKGQTNTEAFF
TRBV5-4	TRBJ2-3	TRBD2	NA	TGTACCAGCAGCCCTAGACTAGCGGGTCTTACAGATACGCAGTATTTT	CTSSPRLAGLTDTQYF
TRBV7-8	TRBJ1-2	NA	NA	TGTGCCAGCAGCCCGAGGTGGCTCCAAAGGGGTGGCTACACCTTC	CASSPRWLQRGGYTF
TRBV5-1	TRBJ2-3	TRBD1	NA	TGCGCCAGCAGCTTGGGTTCAGGGGGAAGCACAGATACGCAGTATTTT	CASSLGSGGSTDTQYF
TRBV5-1	TRBJ1-1	NA	NA	TGCGCCAGCAGTTCCGGGACGGCCCCCGTAGGCACTGAAGCTTTCTTT	CASSSGTAPVGTEAFF
TRBV15	TRBJ1-2	NA	NA	TGTGCCACCAGCCGCCACGTCCAGGGATATTATGGCTACACCTTC	CATSRHVQGYYGYTF
TRBV7-9	TRBJ1-2	NA	NA	TGTGCCAGCAGCTTACGGCCAAGGTGGGGCTACACCTTC	CASSLRPRWGYTF
TRBV9	TRBJ1-3	NA	NA	TGTGCCAGCAGCGTTTTGGCAGGCAGTGTCTCTGGAAACACCATATATTTT	CASSVLAGSVSGNTIYF
TRBV7-9	TRBJ1-1	NA	NA	TGTGCCAGCAGCTTAGGCGAGGGCAGTGAAGCTTTCTTT	CASSLGEGSEAFF
TRBV30	TRBJ2-1	TRBD1	NA	TGTGCCTGCACCGGGCTACAGGGGGGCACTGAGCAGTTCTTC	CACTGLQGGTEQFF
TRBV14	TRBJ2-1	TRBD2	NA	TGTGCCAGCAGCCAACTTTTGGGGCGGGAGAACAATGAGCAGTTCTTC	CASSQLLGRENNEQFF
TRBV27	TRBJ1-3	TRBD1	NA	TGTGCCAGCAGACCGACAGGGACTGGAAACACCATATATTTT	CASRPTGTGNTIYF
TRBV19	TRBJ1-3	NA	NA	TGTGCCAGTAGTGACAGACAGTTATCGGGAAACACCATATATTTT	CASSDRQLSGNTIYF
TRBV5-8	TRBJ2-1	NA	NA	TGTGCCAGCAGGCGTAACAGGGATTACAATGAGCAGTTCTTC	CASRRNRDYNEQFF
TRBV4-1	TRBJ1-4	TRBD1	NA	TGCGCCAGCAGCCGGCAGGGGGTGGAAAAACTGTTTTTT	CASSRQGVEKLFF
TRBV6-5	TRBJ1-1	NA	once	TGTGCCAGCAGTTACTCGGCCCGACAGTCGAACACTGAAGCTTTCTTT	CASSYSARQSNTEAFF
TRBV10-2	TRBJ1-1	NA	NA	TGCGCCAGCAGTAACGGGCCTGAAGCTTTCTTT	CASSNGPEAFF
TRBV7-2	TRBJ2-3	NA	NA	TGTGCCAGCAGCTGGAGCGTTAGCACAGATACGCAGTATTTT	CASSWSVSTDTQYF
TRBV30	TRBJ1-5	NA	NA	TGTGCCTGTACCCCGGGGTTTATTGGGGTGGATCAGCCCCAGCATTTT	CACTPGFIGVDQPQHF
TRBV7-3	TRBJ2-3	TRBD2	NA	TGTGCCAGCAGCTTAAGCGGGGGGAGGCCGGATACGCAGTATTTT	CASSLSGGRPDTQYF
TRBV19	TRBJ1-2	NA	once	TGTGCCAGTAGTATAACTACAGGCTATGGCTACACCTTC	CASSITTGYGYTF
TRBV23-1	TRBJ1-5	NA	NA	TGCGCCAGCAGTCAATCGAGGCCAGGGTTTAAGCAGCCCCAGCATTTT	CASSQSRPGFKQPQHF
TRBV10-3	TRBJ2-7	TRBD1	NA	TGTGCCACCCAGGGGGCCTCCTCCGAGCAGTACTTC	CATQGASSEQYF
TRBV7-9	TRBJ1-3	NA	NA	TGTGCCAGCAGCTTAGAGGGAGGCGAGGGAAACACCATATATTTT	CASSLEGGEGNTIYF
TRBV28	TRBJ1-1	NA	NA	TGTGCCAGCAGAGAAGGGACAAGTCAGTGGGGCACTGAAGCTTTCTTT	CASREGTSQWGTEAFF
TRBV2	TRBJ1-1	NA	once	TGTGCCAGCAGTGTAGGAGGGGGGACTGAAGCTTTCTTT	CASSVGGGTEAFF
TRBV5-6	TRBJ2-1	NA	NA	TGTGCCAGCAGCTTTGGCCTGGGGCAGGGTGGGTCCAATGAGCAGTTCTTC	CASSFGLGQGGSNEQFF
TRBV20-1	TRBJ2-7	NA	NA	TGCAGTGCTGGGACCTTCTACGAGCAGTACTTC	CSAGTFYEQYF